In this sample, the clone carrying this T cell receptor (beta chain) turned up a few times. These data are taken from a study of regulatory T cells in long-lasting Graves disease. The time point was: newly diagnosed GD, antithyroid drugs for less than 3 months. Construction of the TCR library relied on RNA isolated from PBMCs. American Thyroid Association guidelines were used to diagnose Graves' disease. TCR beta libraries were built with iRepertoire HTBI primers and Arm-PCR of CDR3 regions. Authors' methods: Across all samples, about 60 TRBV segments and 15 or so TRBJ segments were identified. From the multiplex PCR reads, TCRdb called clonotypes with MiXCR, one entry per CDR3 protein. The V and J calls and clone size are TCRdb's, not the authors'. The sample lists 450,000 to 700,000 distinct CDR3 sequences; roughly 13% were seen once. CDR1 and CDR2 from the germline V gene are DFQATT and SNEGSKA (reference sequence). V was trimmed by 0 bases and J by 8 bases, leaving 8 bases between them. The length of the CDR3 is 12 residues.

These data were also filed under a second study, of T cells in Graves' hyperthyroidism and ophthalmopathy.

Sequences were derived from peripheral blood mononuclear cells (PBMCs), sampled at new diagnosis, from a patient treated with antithyroid drugs. This receptor was obtained from a man aged 25 to 45 with Graves disease. The V gene is TRBV20-1, the J gene TRBJ2-1; D unresolved. The CDR3 loop is CSARDWSYEQFF. CDR3 DNA sequence: TGCAGTGCTAGAGATTGGAGCTATGAGCAGTTCTTC.